The following is a T cell receptor beta chain sequence with its context. The antigen remains unidentified. The repertoire was sequenced with immunoSEQ multiplex PCR; TCRdb's copy has only in-frame clones and lacks some. This table holds over 65,000 clones, around 91% found once. The data derive from a study of graft-versus-host responses after intestinal transplantation. For the study at large: Multivisceral, liver-intestinal, or isolated intestinal grafts were transplanted into recipients. Uniformly, recipients were administered anti-thymocyte globulin induction with subsequent tacrolimus and steroids for about 3 years.

Germline CDR1 SGHTA, CDR2 FQGNSA. CDR3 length: 15 amino acids. The J segment lost 5 bases and the V segment lost 6 bases, leaving 10 bases of the junction unmatched. The sequence derives from a human donor who received an intestinal transplant. The chain has TRBV7-2 and TRBJ2-7, with 10 bases that match TRBD2. The specimen was unstimulated CD4+ T cells sorted from spleen or lymph node cells, collected before intestinal transplant. CDR3 sequence reads: CASRFSSGGSDEQYF. For the CDR3, the DNA is TGTGCCAGCAGATTTTCTAGCGGGGGTAGCGACGAGCAGTACTTC.